The 5 T cell receptor beta chains below were found in one sample sequenced in a study of spatial heterogeneity in lung cancer. As for time point: sample taken at primary tumor resection. In TCRdb, the 5' RACE reads were re-called with MiXCR into one record per CDR3 protein. The table has around 89,000 distinct CDR3 sequences, less than 15% seen once. The source material was PBMCs, sampled at surgery. These receptors originate from a male donor with early-stage non-small cell lung cancer.

This clonotype was counted a few times. The chain carries TRBV11-3 and TRBJ2-1; 7 bases line up with TRBD1. V dropped 5 bases and J dropped 7; count of bases not matched to a gene: 2. Germline CDR1 and CDR2: SGHNT and YENEEA. The CDR3 contains 12 residues. CDR3 DNA sequence: TGTGCCAGCAGCGGCAGGGGGAATGAGCAGTTCTTC. Its translation is CASSGRGNEQFF.

This clonotype was detected a few times. The V gene is TRBV20-1, the J gene TRBJ1-5, with TRBD1 identical over 7 bases. With 5 bases clipped from V and 1 base from J, the junction kept 11 bases outside the gene matches. The CDR3 is 16 amino acids. The germline V gene encodes CDR1 DFQATT and CDR2 SNEGSKA (reference sequence). CDR3 region: CSAQGDSHLSNQPQHF. In DNA form, the CDR3 reads TGCAGTGCTCAAGGGGACAGCCATTTAAGCAATCAGCCCCAGCATTTT.

The chain joins TRBV7-9 to TRBJ2-7, with D perhaps TRBD1 (5 bases). V lost 5 bases and J 4 bases, leaving 9 bases between the germline ends. Looked up from germline, CDR1 is SEHNR and CDR2 is FQNEAQ (reference sequence). This CDR3 region has 12 residues. CDR3 DNA sequence: TGTGCCAGCAGCATGACAGCGTACGAGCAGTACTTC. Encoded protein: CASSMTAYEQYF.

This clonotype was detected ten times or more. The genes are TRBV25-1 and TRBJ2-3; a weak D match, TRBD2 (5 bases). The V end lost 5 bases, the J end lost 3 bases, and 9 bases lay between the germline ends. The CDR3 runs 13 residues. Germline V CDR1 and CDR2: MGHDK, SYGVNS. DNA for the CDR3: TGTGCCAGCAGTCGTCCGGGGACAGATACGCAGTATTTT. It specifies CASSRPGTDTQYF.

Many counts were recorded for this clonotype. The chain joins TRBV4-3 to TRBJ2-7, with D possibly matching TRBD1 (7 bases). Trimming took 4 bases from V and 1 from J, leaving 11 bases between them. Per the germline V gene, CDR1 is LGHNA and CDR2 is YSLEER. This CDR3 is built from 14 residues. CDR3 DNA: TGCGCCAGCAGCCCGCGGGACAGTTCCTACGAGCAGTACTTC. As protein: CASSPRDSSYEQYF.